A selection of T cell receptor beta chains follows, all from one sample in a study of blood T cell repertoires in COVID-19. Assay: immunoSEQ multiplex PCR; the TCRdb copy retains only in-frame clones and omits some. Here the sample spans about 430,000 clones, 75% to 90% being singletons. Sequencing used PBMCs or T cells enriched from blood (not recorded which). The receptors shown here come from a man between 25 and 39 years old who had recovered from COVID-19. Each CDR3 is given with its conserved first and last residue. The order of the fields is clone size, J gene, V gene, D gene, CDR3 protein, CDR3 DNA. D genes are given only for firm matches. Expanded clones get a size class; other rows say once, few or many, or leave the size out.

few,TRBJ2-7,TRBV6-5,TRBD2,CASSIGLAGAEQYF,TGTGCCAGCAGCATCGGACTAGCGGGAGCTGAGCAGTACTTC
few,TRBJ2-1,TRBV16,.,CASSQFQDNEQFF,TGTGCCAGCAGCCAATTTCAGGACAATGAGCAGTTCTTC
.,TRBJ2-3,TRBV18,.,CASSPRTDTQYF,TGTGCCAGCTCACCGCGGACAGATACGCAGTATTTT
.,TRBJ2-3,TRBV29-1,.,CSGTGQSTDTQYF,TGCAGCGGAACGGGACAAAGCACAGATACGCAGTATTTT
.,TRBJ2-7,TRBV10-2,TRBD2,CASRGSGSGEQYF,TGCGCCAGCAGGGGTAGCGGGAGTGGCGAGCAGTACTTC
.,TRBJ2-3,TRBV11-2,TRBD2,CASSQREGLPTDTQYF,TGTGCCAGCAGTCAGCGGGAGGGCCTCCCCACAGATACGCAGTATTTT
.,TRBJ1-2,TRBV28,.,CASSFNSNYGYTF,TGTGCCAGCAGTTTCAACTCTAACTATGGCTACACCTTC
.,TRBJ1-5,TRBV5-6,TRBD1,CASSLWDRGLEQPQHF,TGTGCCAGCAGCCTATGGGACAGGGGGCTTGAGCAGCCCCAGCATTTT
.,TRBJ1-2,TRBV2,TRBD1,CASSQTGGRSYGYTF,TGTGCCAGCAGTCAGACAGGGGGACGATCCTATGGCTACACCTTC
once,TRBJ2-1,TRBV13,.,CASSVRQRRNEQFF,TGTGCCAGCAGCGTCCGACAGCGAAGGAATGAGCAGTTCTTC
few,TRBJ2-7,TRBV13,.,CASRNSQGYEQYF,TGTGCCAGCAGAAATTCACAGGGCTACGAGCAGTACTTC
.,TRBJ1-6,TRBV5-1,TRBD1,CASSTGQSNSPLHF,TGCGCCAGCAGCACGGGACAGTCTAATTCACCCCTCCACTTT
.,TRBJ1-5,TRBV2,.,CASRRRGSNQPQHF,TGTGCCAGCAGACGCAGAGGGAGCAATCAGCCCCAGCATTTT
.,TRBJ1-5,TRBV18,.,CASSPNRDSNQPQHF,TGTGCCAGCTCACCGAACCGGGATAGCAATCAGCCCCAGCATTTT
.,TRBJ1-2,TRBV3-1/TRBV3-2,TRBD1,CASSPGTGFNYGYTF,TGTGCCAGCAGCCCTGGGACAGGGTTTAACTATGGCTACACCTTC
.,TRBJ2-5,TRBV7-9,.,CASSLGAGRQETQYF,TGTGCCAGCAGCTTAGGTGCGGGGAGGCAAGAGACCCAGTACTTC
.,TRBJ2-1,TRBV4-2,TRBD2,CASSQALGSGTYNEQFF,TGTGCCAGCAGCCAAGCCCTCGGGAGCGGGACCTACAATGAGCAGTTCTTC
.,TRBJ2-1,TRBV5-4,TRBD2,CAITNRAGADNEQFF,TGTGCCATCACAAATCGAGCGGGAGCGGACAATGAGCAGTTCTTC
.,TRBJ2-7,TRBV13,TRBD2,CASSLTTSGREYF,TGTGCCAGCAGCTTAACAACTAGCGGGAGGGAATACTTC
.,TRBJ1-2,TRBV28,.,CASNYRNYGYTF,TGTGCCAGCAATTACAGAAACTATGGCTACACCTTC
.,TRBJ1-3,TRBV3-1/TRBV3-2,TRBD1,CASSRTGASGNTIYF,TGTGCCAGCAGCCGTACAGGGGCGTCGGGAAACACCATATATTTT
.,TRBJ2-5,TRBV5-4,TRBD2,CASSSSGRAGETQYF,TGTGCCAGCAGCTCTAGCGGGAGGGCGGGGGAGACCCAGTACTTC
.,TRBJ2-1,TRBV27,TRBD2,CASSAAGAGVNEQFF,TGTGCCAGCAGTGCAGCGGGAGCGGGTGTAAATGAGCAGTTCTTC
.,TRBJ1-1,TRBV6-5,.,CASSLTGSTEAFF,TGTGCCAGCAGTCTTACAGGGAGCACTGAAGCTTTCTTT
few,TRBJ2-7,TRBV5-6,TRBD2,CASSSGLASYEQYF,TGTGCCAGCAGCTCGGGACTAGCGTCCTACGAGCAGTACTTC
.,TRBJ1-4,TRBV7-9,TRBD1,CASSTRDRGEKLFF,TGTGCCAGCAGCACCCGGGACAGGGGGGAAAAACTGTTTTTT
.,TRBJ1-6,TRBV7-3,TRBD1,CASSIGTGNNSPLHF,TGTGCCAGCAGCATAGGGACAGGGAATAATTCACCCCTCCACTTT
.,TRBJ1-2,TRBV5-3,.,CVRSSPTGHGYTF,TGTGTCAGAAGCTCTCCCACTGGGCATGGCTACACCTTC
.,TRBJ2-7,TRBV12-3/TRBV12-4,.,CASSFRETGEQYF,TGTGCCAGCAGTTTTCGGGAGACGGGGGAGCAGTACTTC
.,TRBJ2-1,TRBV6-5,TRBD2,CASNPAGGPEGEQFF,TGTGCCAGCAACCCAGCGGGAGGGCCAGAGGGTGAGCAGTTCTTC
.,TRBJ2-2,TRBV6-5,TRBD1,CASSTRTGGFGELFF,TGTGCCAGCAGTACCCGGACAGGGGGCTTCGGGGAGCTGTTTTTT
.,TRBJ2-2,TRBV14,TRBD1,CASSQGDRGWTGELFF,TGTGCCAGCAGCCAAGGGGACAGGGGATGGACCGGGGAGCTGTTTTTT
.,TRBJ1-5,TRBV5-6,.,CASSKQEQPQHF,TGTGCCAGCAGTAAACAGGAGCAGCCCCAGCATTTT
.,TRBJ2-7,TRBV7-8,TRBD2,CASSLALFGREGYEQYF,TGTGCCAGCAGCTTAGCGCTCTTTGGGCGGGAGGGTTACGAGCAGTACTTC
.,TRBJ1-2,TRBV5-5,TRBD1,CASSWGQGVNYGYTF,TGTGCCAGCAGCTGGGGACAGGGAGTCAACTATGGCTACACCTTC
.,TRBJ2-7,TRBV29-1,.,CSVLQAGFYEQYF,TGCAGCGTTCTACAGGCGGGGTTCTACGAGCAGTACTTC
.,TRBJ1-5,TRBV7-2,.,CASSLDGQGNNQPQHF,TGTGCCAGCAGCTTAGACGGGCAGGGGAACAATCAGCCCCAGCATTTT
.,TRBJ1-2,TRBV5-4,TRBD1,CASRPDRGNYGYTF,TGTGCCAGCAGACCTGACAGGGGAAACTATGGCTACACCTTC
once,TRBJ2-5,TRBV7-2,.,CASSLNGGARFQETQYF,TGTGCCAGCAGCTTGAACGGGGGTGCTCGATTCCAAGAGACCCAGTACTTC
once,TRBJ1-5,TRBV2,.,CASRYGFSYSNQPQHF,TGTGCCAGCAGGTATGGATTTAGCTATAGCAATCAGCCCCAGCATTTT
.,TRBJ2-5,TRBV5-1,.,CASSRTGIQETQYF,TGCGCCAGCAGCCGTACCGGGATTCAAGAGACCCAGTACTTC
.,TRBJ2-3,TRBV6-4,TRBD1,CASSGQGPDTQYF,TGTGCCAGCAGCGGACAGGGTCCAGATACGCAGTATTTT
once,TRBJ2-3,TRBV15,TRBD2,CATSRDQELAGGTDTQYF,TGTGCCACCAGCAGAGATCAGGAGCTAGCGGGTGGTACAGATACGCAGTATTTT
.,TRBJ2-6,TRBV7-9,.,CASSPTGSGANVLTF,TGTGCCAGCAGCCCAACAGGTTCTGGGGCCAACGTCCTGACTTTC
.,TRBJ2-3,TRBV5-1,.,CASSPEGSWTDTQYF,TGCGCCAGCAGCCCGGAGGGGTCGTGGACAGATACGCAGTATTTT
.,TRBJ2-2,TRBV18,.,CASSPRSEVYTGELFF,TGTGCCAGCTCACCTCGCTCGGAGGTATACACCGGGGAGCTGTTTTTT
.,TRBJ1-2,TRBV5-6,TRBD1,CASSFLLSGGRYGYTF,TGTGCCAGCAGCTTTTTATTGTCAGGGGGTCGCTATGGCTACACCTTC